These 27 T cell receptor beta chains were all obtained from the same sample, sequenced in a study of blood T cell repertoires in COVID-19. Measured with immunoSEQ multiplex PCR; TCRdb has only the in-frame clones, and not every one. The sample lists over 85,000 clones; 85% were seen once. Sequencing used peripheral blood. The receptor source for this set is an elderly man with acute or convalescent COVID-19.

The chain employs TRBV7-8 and TRBJ2-2, with TRBD2 as a possible D gene (5 bases). The ends were cut back, 5 bases at V and 3 bases at J, with 19 bases in the middle. CDR1 is SGHVS and CDR2 is FQNEAQ in the germline V gene. The CDR3 length is 17 residues. The CDR3 sequence is CASSTKVEGWDTGELFF. Written as DNA, the CDR3 is TGTGCCAGCAGCACTAAAGTTGAGGGTTGGGACACCGGGGAGCTGTTTTTT.

The V call is TRBV7-8, the J call TRBJ1-3, with 9 nucleotides matching TRBD1. The CDR3 length is 17 residues. The junction had 11 bases not matched to a gene; V was cut back by 5 bases and J by 3 bases. The germline V gene has CDR1 SGHVS and CDR2 FQNEAQ. CDR3 region: CASSPGQGFIGGNTIYF. The CDR3 DNA follows: TGTGCCAGCAGCCCGGGACAGGGATTCATTGGTGGAAACACCATATATTTT.

The V call is TRBV3-1 (or the pseudogene TRBV3-2), the J call TRBJ1-5; the D is unclear. V gave up 1 base and J gave up 4 bases, with 14 bases separating them. Looked up from germline, CDR1 is LGHDT and CDR2 is YNNKEL (reference sequence). The CDR3 sequence is 16 residues long. CDR3: CASSQGGPRLNQPQHF. CDR3 DNA: TGTGCCAGCAGCCAAGGTGGGCCCCGGTTGAATCAGCCCCAGCATTTT.

J is TRBJ2-7 and V is TRBV7-3, with TRBD2 as a possible D gene (6 bases). The CDR3 is 13 residues long. The ends were cut back, 5 bases at V and 7 bases at J, with 15 bases in the middle. Germline V gene sequence: CDR1 SGHTA, CDR2 FQGTGA. This chain's CDR3 is CASSPRSGGEQYF. The CDR3 DNA is TGTGCCAGCAGCCCGCGAAGCGGAGGGGAGCAGTACTTC.

This clone was recorded once. V and J are TRBV29-1 and TRBJ1-3, with TRBD1 identical over 8 bases. The V gene end was trimmed by 4 bases and the J gene end by 2 bases; junction bases not matched to a gene: 4. This CDR3 spans 14 amino acids. The V gene's germline CDR1 is SQVTM and CDR2 ANQGSEA. The CDR3 loop reads CSVAPDRAGNTIYF. The DNA of the CDR3 is TGCAGCGTTGCTCCGGACAGGGCTGGAAACACCATATATTTT.

The V and J genes are TRBV6-6 and TRBJ2-7; 9 bases match TRBD1. The CDR3 loop spans 13 amino acids. CDR1 MNHNY and CDR2 SVGAGI come from the germline V gene (reference sequence). J was trimmed by 1 base and V by 10 bases; bases with no gene match: 5. Here the CDR3 DNA reads TGTGCCACACGTGGGACAGGGTCCTACGAGCAGTACTTC. It encodes CATRGTGSYEQYF.

The rearrangement joins TRBV28 to TRBJ2-7; 7 bases agree with TRBD1. There are 12 residues in the CDR3. Trimming took 3 bases from V and 12 from J; bases not matched to a gene: 8. Germline lookup yields CDR1 MDHEN and CDR2 SYDVKM. Written as DNA, the CDR3 is TGTGCCAGCAGTTTGGCCCTACAGGGGTGGTACTTC. It is translated as CASSLALQGWYF.

This clone was observed a handful of times. The chain has TRBV3-1 (or the pseudogene TRBV3-2) and TRBJ2-1; D is unresolved. V lost 1 base, J lost 7 bases, and 11 bases lay in between. The V gene's germline CDR1 is LGHDT and CDR2 YNNKEL (reference sequence). This CDR3 spans 14 amino acids. The CDR3 DNA reads as TGTGCCAGCAGCCAAGTCCGGAGTTTTAATGAGCAGTTCTTC. Translation: CASSQVRSFNEQFF.

The chain is built from TRBV5-1 and TRBJ1-1, with a possible D match to TRBD1 (6 bases). Trimming removed 3 bases from V and 0 bases from J, with 9 bases in between. The CDR3 loop spans 14 amino acids. From germline, CDR1 is SGHRS and CDR2 YFSETQ. The CDR3 coding sequence is TGCGCCAGCAGCTCAGACAGGTTGAACACTGAAGCTTTCTTT. This translates into CASSSDRLNTEAFF.

This chain links TRBV5-5 with TRBJ1-6; D gene ambiguous. Germline V CDR1 and CDR2: SGHKS, YYEKEE (reference sequence). V was shortened by 2 bases and J by 8 bases, with 14 bases between the two germline ends. The CDR3 covers 15 residues. CDR3 DNA: TGTGCCAGCAGCTTCGCTCTTAGGGAGGATTCACCCCTCCACTTT. Its translation is CASSFALREDSPLHF. The whole variable domain, remainder taken from reference TRBV5-5 and TRBJ1-6, is DAGVTQSPTHLIKTRGQQVTLRCSPISGHKSVSWYQQVLGQGPQFIFQYYEKEERGRGNFPDRFSARQFPNYSSELNVNALLLGDSALYLCASSFALREDSPLHFGNGTRLTVT.

The CDR3 sequence: CASSVEDSYNSPLHF. The CDR3 nucleotides read TGTGCCAGCAGCGTCGAGGACTCCTATAATTCACCCCTCCACTTT. The J gene is TRBJ1-6, the V gene TRBV9; D is unresolved. The V gene's germline CDR1 is SGDLS and CDR2 YYNGEE. V was pared by 2 bases and J by 0 bases, with 6 bases between. CDR3 length equals 15 residues.

The chain carries TRBV5-8 and TRBJ2-7; TRBD1 aligns across 10 bases. Looked up from germline, CDR1 is SGHTS and CDR2 is YDEGEE. CDR3 size: 15 residues. The trim removed 0 bases at V and 3 bases at J, leaving 3 bases unmatched. In DNA, the CDR3 is TGTGCCAGCAGCTTGGTAGGGGACAGGGGCTACGAGCAGTACTTC. Its protein is CASSLVGDRGYEQYF.

The J gene is TRBJ2-7, the V gene TRBV27, with 12 positions matching TRBD2. The germline CDR1 and CDR2 sequences are MNHEY and SMNVEV (reference sequence). The CDR3 totals 15 residues. The ends lost 2 bases at V and 2 bases at J; junction bases unmatched: 1. CDR3 coding DNA: TGTGCCAGCAGTTTAACTAGCGGGAGGACCTACGAGCAGTACTTC. Protein sequence: CASSLTSGRTYEQYF.

The genes are TRBV28 and TRBJ2-2, with 8 positions matching TRBD1. Germline CDR1 MDHEN, CDR2 SYDVKM. There are 14 residues in the CDR3. Trimming took 7 bases from V and 7 from J; bases not matched to a gene: 8. This chain's CDR3 is CASTPGGGDGELFF. In DNA, the CDR3 is TGTGCCAGCACCCCAGGGGGCGGGGACGGGGAGCTGTTTTTT.

The rearrangement joins TRBV6-2 or TRBV6-3 to TRBJ2-7; D gene uncertain. CDR3 size: 11 residues. Trimming took 6 bases from V and 4 from J, leaving 7 bases between them. In germline, CDR1 is MNHEY, CDR2 SVGEGT. In DNA form, the CDR3 reads TGTGCCAGCAGCCACAAATACGAGCAGTACTTC. This translates into CASSHKYEQYF.

The V and J genes are TRBV28 and TRBJ2-7; 9 bases agree with TRBD1. V lost 6 bases to trimming and J lost 1 base; unmatched junction nucleotides: 1. This CDR3 comprises 13 residues. Germline V CDR1 and CDR2: MDHEN, SYDVKM. The CDR3 bases are TGTGCCAGCAGGGGACAGGGTTCCTACGAGCAGTACTTC. Its translation: CASRGQGSYEQYF.

This clone occurred once. The gene calls are TRBV19 and TRBJ2-1; tentative D call: TRBD2 (5 bases). CDR1 is LNHDA and CDR2 is SQIVND in the germline V gene (reference sequence). V lost 5 bases and J 4 bases, leaving 18 bases between the germline ends. The CDR3 spans 16 residues. For the CDR3, the DNA is TGTGCCAGTAGTCCCCCGGAGACGGGAACTTACAATGAGCAGTTCTTC. This codes for CASSPPETGTYNEQFF.

The genes are TRBV6-5 and TRBJ2-7, with TRBD2 matching 8 bases. V lost 5 bases, J lost 0 bases, and 6 bases stayed unmatched. Germline V gene lookup returns CDR1 MNHEY and CDR2 SVGAGI. This CDR3 contains 15 residues. CDR3 loop: CASSPISGVSYEQYF. Here the CDR3 DNA reads TGTGCCAGCAGTCCCATTAGCGGGGTCTCCTACGAGCAGTACTTC.

J is TRBJ2-5 and V is TRBV28; a weak D match, TRBD1 (6 bases). Germline-derived CDR1 and CDR2 are MDHEN and SYDVKM. The V and J ends lost 1 base and 5 bases respectively, with 14 bases between them. This CDR3 comprises 15 residues. The CDR3 loop reads CASSLLAGVGETQYF. The CDR3 coding sequence is TGTGCCAGCAGTTTATTAGCAGGGGTTGGGGAGACCCAGTACTTC.

The rearrangement links TRBV19 to TRBJ1-1, with D maybe TRBD1 (6 bases). CDR3 size: 11 residues. The germline V and J ends were trimmed by 9 bases and 6 bases, with 11 bases remaining between them. Germline V CDR1 and CDR2: LNHDA, SQIVND (reference sequence). The CDR3 sequence is CASRGGAEAFF. The CDR3 DNA reads as TGTGCCAGCAGGGGTGGAGCTGAAGCTTTCTTT.

V and J are TRBV25-1 and TRBJ2-1; 9 bases match TRBD1. This CDR3 region has 15 residues. The V and J ends lost 7 bases and 9 bases, in that order; junction bases with no gene match: 13. Germline V lookup: CDR1 MGHDK, CDR2 SYGVNS. Written as DNA, the CDR3 is TGTGCCAGCAATATGGACAGGGGAAGACTTAGTGAGCAGTTCTTC. Protein sequence: CASNMDRGRLSEQFF.

The rearrangement links TRBV29-1 to TRBJ2-5, with 12 bases lining up with TRBD2. The CDR3 spans 15 residues. V shed 4 bases, J shed 5 bases, and the junction held 8 bases outside the gene matches. CDR1 and CDR2 from the germline V gene are SQVTM and ANQGSEA. CDR3: CSVGLAGGPWETQYF. The CDR3 DNA follows: TGCAGCGTTGGCCTAGCGGGAGGGCCTTGGGAGACCCAGTACTTC.

This rearrangement joins TRBV19 to TRBJ2-6; 11 bases are shared with TRBD1. Trimming removed 1 base from V and 4 bases from J; junction bases left unmatched: 12. The CDR3 covers 20 residues. CDR1 LNHDA and CDR2 SQIVND come from the germline V gene (reference sequence). The CDR3 DNA reads TGTGCCAGTAGTATAGCCCACCCTGGACAGGGGGCGGGGGGGGCCAACGTCCTGACTTTC. It encodes CASSIAHPGQGAGGANVLTF. Combining the CDR3 with reference TRBV19 and TRBJ2-6 gives the whole variable domain DGGITQSPKYLFRKEGQNVTLSCEQNLNHDAMYWYRQDPGQGLRLIYYSQIVNDFQKGDIAEGYSVSREKKESFPLTVTSAQKNPTAFYLCASSIAHPGQGAGGANVLTFGAGSRLTVL.

The chain couples TRBV3-1 (or the pseudogene TRBV3-2) to TRBJ1-5; TRBD1 matches 10 bases. J lost 4 bases, V lost 0 bases, and 3 bases had no gene match. Germline CDR1 and CDR2: LGHDT and YNNKEL (reference sequence). The CDR3 extends over 16 amino acids. The CDR3 DNA reads as TGTGCCAGCAGCCAAGAATCGGGACAGGGGAATCAGCCCCAGCATTTT. Translation gives CASSQESGQGNQPQHF.

The rearrangement links TRBV7-8 to TRBJ1-6, with 7 bases identical to TRBD1. Per the germline V gene, CDR1 is SGHVS and CDR2 is FQNEAQ. Unmatched junction bases numbered 7, after V lost 1 base and J lost 10 bases. The length of the CDR3 is 15 residues. As DNA, the CDR3 is TGTGCCAGCAGCTTAGATAGGGACAGAGGGTCACCCCTCCACTTT. As protein: CASSLDRDRGSPLHF.

The chain joins TRBV5-4 to TRBJ2-1; TRBD2 matches 10 bases. The germline V gene has CDR1 SGHNT and CDR2 YYREEE (reference sequence). The V segment lost 4 bases and the J segment 9 bases; nucleotides outside the gene matches: 13. This CDR3 region has 16 residues. The CDR3 loop is CASSPRVAGGTGEQFF. The CDR3 DNA reads TGTGCCAGCAGCCCACGGGTAGCGGGAGGTACGGGTGAGCAGTTCTTC.

This rearrangement joins TRBV13 to TRBJ2-7, with a possible D match to TRBD2 (5 bases). The germline gives CDR1 PRHDT, CDR2 FYEKMQ (reference sequence). This CDR3 spans 17 amino acids. Trimming shortened V by 6 bases and J by 2 bases, and 23 bases separated the two germline ends. The CDR3 loop is CASRQRRPGERTYEQYF. CDR3 bases: TGTGCCAGCAGACAACGACGACCCGGGGAGAGGACCTACGAGCAGTACTTC.